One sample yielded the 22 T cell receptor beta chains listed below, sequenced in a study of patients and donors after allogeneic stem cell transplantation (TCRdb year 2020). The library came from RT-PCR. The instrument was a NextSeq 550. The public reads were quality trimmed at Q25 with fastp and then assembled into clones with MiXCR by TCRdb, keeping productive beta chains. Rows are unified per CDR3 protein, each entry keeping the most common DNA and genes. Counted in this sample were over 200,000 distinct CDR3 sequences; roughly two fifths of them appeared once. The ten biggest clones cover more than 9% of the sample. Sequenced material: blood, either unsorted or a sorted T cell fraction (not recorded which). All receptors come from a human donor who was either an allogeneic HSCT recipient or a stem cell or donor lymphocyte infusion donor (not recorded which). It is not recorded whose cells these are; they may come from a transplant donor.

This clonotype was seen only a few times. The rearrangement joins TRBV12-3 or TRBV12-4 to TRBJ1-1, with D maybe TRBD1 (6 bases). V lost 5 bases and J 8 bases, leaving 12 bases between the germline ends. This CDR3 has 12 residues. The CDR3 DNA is TGTGCCAGCAGTCCCGACAGGATAGAAGCTTTCTTT. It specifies CASSPDRIEAFF.

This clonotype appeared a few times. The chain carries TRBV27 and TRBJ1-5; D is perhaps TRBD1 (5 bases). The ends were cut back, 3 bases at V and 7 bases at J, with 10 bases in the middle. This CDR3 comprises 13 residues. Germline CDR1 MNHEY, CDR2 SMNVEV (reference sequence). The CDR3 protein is CASSFRGGQPQHF. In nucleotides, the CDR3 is TGTGCCAGCAGTTTTCGGGGGGGGCAGCCCCAGCATTTT.

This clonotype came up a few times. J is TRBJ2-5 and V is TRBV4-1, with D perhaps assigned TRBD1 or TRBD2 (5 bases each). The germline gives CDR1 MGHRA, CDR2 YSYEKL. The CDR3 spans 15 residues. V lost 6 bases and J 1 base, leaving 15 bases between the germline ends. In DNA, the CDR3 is TGCGCCAGCAGTGCTAATCCGGGACGCCAAGAGACCCAGTACTTC. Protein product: CASSANPGRQETQYF.

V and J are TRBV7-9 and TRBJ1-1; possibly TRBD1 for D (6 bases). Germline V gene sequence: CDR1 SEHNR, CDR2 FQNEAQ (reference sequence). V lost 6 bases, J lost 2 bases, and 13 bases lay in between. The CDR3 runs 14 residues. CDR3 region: CASSLLDRNTEAFF. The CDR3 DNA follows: TGTGCCAGCAGTTTGTTGGACAGAAACACTGAAGCTTTCTTT.

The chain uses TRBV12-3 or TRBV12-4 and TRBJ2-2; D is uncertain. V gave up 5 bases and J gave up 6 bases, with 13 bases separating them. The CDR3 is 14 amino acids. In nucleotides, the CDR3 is TGTGCCAGCAGTCTTGCGTACCCTGCCGGGGAGCTGTTTTTT. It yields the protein CASSLAYPAGELFF.

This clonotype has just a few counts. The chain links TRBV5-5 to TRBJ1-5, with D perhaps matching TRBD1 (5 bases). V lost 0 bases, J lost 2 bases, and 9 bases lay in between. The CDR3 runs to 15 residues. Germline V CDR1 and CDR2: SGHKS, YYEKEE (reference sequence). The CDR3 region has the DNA TGTGCCAGCAGCTTGGCCGGGGCAGGCAATCAGCCCCAGCATTTT. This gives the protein CASSLAGAGNQPQHF.

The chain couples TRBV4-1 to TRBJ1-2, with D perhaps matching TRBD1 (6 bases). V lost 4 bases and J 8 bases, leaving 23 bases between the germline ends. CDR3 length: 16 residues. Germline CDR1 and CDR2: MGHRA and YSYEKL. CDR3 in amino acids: CASSRGPWTEHLGYTF. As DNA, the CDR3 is TGCGCCAGCAGCCGAGGACCGTGGACAGAGCACCTGGGCTACACCTTC.

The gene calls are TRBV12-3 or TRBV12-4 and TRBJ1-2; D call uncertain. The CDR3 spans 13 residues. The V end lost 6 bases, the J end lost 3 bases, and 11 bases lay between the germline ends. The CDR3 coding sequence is TGTGCCAGCAGCCGGGTGGAGGACTATGGCTACACCTTC. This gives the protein CASSRVEDYGYTF.

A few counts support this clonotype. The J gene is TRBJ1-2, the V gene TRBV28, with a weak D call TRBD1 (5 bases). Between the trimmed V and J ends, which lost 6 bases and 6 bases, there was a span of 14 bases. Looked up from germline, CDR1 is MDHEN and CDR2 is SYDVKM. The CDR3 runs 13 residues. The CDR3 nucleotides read TGTGCCAGCAGCCGCCGGGACGTACATGGCTACACCTTC. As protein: CASSRRDVHGYTF.

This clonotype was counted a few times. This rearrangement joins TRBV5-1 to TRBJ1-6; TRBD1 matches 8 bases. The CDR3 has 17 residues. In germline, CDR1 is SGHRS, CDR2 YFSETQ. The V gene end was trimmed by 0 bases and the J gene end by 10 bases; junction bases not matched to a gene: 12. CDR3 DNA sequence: TGCGCCAGCAGCTTGGCTCCGGACAGGGAAATTCGATCACCCCTCCACTTT. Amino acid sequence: CASSLAPDREIRSPLHF.

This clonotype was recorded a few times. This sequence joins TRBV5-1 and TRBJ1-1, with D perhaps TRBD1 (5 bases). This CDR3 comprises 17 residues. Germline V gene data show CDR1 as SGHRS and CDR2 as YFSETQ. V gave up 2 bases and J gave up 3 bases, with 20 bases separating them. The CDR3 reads CASSFQGRDQGDTEAFF. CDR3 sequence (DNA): TGCGCCAGCAGCTTCCAGGGTAGGGACCAGGGAGACACTGAAGCTTTCTTT.

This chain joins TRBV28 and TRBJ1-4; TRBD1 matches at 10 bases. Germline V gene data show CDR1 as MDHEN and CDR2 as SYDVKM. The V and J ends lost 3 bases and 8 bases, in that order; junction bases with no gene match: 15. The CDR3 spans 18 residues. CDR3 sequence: CASSLYPGQGPKGEKLFF. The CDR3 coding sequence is TGTGCCAGCAGTTTGTATCCGGGACAGGGGCCGAAGGGGGAAAAACTGTTTTTT.

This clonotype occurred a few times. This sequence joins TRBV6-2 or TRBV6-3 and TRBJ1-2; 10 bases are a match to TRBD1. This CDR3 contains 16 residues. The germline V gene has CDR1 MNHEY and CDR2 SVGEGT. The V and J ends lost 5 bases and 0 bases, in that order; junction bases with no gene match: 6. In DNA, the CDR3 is TGTGCCAGCAGTCCAGACAGGGGGCCCGCTAACTATGGCTACACCTTC. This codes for CASSPDRGPANYGYTF.

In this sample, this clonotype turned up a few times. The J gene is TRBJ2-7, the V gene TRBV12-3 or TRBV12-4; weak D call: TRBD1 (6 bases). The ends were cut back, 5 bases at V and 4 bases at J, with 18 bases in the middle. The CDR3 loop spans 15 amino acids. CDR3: CASSLPRQGSYEQYF. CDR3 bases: TGTGCCAGCAGTCTACCCCGGCAGGGGAGTTACGAGCAGTACTTC.

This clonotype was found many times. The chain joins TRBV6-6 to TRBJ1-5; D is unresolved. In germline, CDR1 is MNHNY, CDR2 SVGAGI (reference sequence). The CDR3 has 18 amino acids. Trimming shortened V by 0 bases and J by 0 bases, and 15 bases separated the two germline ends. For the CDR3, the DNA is TGTGCCAGCAGTTACTCTAAGTGGACCGCGTATAGCAATCAGCCCCAGCATTTT. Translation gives CASSYSKWTAYSNQPQHF.

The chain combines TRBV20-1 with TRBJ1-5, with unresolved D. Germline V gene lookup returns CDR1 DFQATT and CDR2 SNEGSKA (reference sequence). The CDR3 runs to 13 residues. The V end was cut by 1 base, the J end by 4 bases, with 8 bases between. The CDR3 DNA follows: TGCAGTGCTAGAGGAGGCCAGAATCAGCCCCAGCATTTT. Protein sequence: CSARGGQNQPQHF.

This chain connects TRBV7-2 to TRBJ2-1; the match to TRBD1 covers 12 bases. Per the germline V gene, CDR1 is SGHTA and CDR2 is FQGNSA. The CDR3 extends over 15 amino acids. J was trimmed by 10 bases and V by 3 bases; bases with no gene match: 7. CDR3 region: CASSFRDRGRGEQFF. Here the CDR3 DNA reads TGTGCCAGCAGCTTCCGGGACAGGGGGCGAGGGGAGCAGTTCTTC. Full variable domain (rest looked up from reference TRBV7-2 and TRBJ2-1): GAGVSQSPSNKVTEKGKDVELRCDPISGHTALYWYRQSLGQGLEFLIYFQGNSAPDKSGLPSDRFSAERTGGSVSTLTIQRTQQEDSAVYLCASSFRDRGRGEQFFGPGTRLTVL.

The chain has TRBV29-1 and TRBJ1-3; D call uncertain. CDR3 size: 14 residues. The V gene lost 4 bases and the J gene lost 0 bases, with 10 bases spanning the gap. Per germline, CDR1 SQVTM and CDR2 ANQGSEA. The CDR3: CSVGEGSSGNTIYF. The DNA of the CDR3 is TGCAGCGTTGGTGAGGGAAGCTCTGGAAACACCATATATTTT.

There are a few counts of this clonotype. The CDR3 sequence: CSGDRGHEQFF. For the CDR3, the DNA is TGCAGCGGTGACAGGGGCCATGAGCAGTTCTTC. This rearrangement joins TRBV29-1 to TRBJ2-1, with 8 bases identical to TRBD1. CDR3 length: 11 amino acids. V shed 7 bases and J 8 bases; nucleotides not matched to a gene: 4. CDR1 is SQVTM and CDR2 is ANQGSEA in the germline V gene.

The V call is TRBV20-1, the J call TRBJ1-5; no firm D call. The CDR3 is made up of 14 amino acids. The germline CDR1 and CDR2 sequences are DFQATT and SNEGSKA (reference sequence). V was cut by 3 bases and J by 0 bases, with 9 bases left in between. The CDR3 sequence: CSARGGDSNQPQHF. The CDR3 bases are TGCAGTGCTAGGGGTGGAGATAGCAATCAGCCCCAGCATTTT.

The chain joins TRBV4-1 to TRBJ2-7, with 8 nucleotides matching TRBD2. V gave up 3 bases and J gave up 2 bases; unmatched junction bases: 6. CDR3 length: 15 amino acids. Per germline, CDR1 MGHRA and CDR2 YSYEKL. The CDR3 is CASSQLLAAPYEQYF. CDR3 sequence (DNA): TGCGCCAGCAGCCAGCTACTAGCGGCCCCCTACGAGCAGTACTTC.

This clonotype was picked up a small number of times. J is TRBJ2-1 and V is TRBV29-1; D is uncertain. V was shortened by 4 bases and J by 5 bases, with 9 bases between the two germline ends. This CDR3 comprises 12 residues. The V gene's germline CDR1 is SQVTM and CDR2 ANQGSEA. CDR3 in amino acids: CSVAQYDNEQFF. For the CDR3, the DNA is TGCAGCGTTGCACAGTATGACAATGAGCAGTTCTTC.